A single sample is the source of the 3 T cell receptor beta chains below, sequenced in a study of T cell responses to AZD1222 COVID-19 vaccine. Some clones are missing from TCRdb's copy, which holds only in-frame ones; the method was immunoSEQ multiplex PCR. Altogether some 130,000 clones are present, under 90% being singletons, with the ten largest covering around 20%. This specimen consisted of peripheral blood, obtained on day 0 of AZD1222 vaccination. These receptors all come from an adult in good health.

The chain links TRBV19 to TRBJ2-4; possibly TRBD1 for D (6 bases). V was cut by 8 bases and J by 8 bases, with 13 bases left in between. Germline-derived CDR1 and CDR2 are LNHDA and SQIVND (reference sequence). CDR3 length equals 12 residues. The CDR3 here is CASSDRSYIQYF. CDR3 nucleotide sequence: TGTGCCAGTTCGGACAGATCTTACATTCAGTACTTC. Complete variable domain (other parts from reference TRBV19 and TRBJ2-4): DGGITQSPKYLFRKEGQNVTLSCEQNLNHDAMYWYRQDPGQGLRLIYYSQIVNDFQKGDIAEGYSVSREKKESFPLTVTSAQKNPTAFYLCASSDRSYIQYFGAGTRLSVL.

This clone was recorded a few times. The chain recombines TRBV19 with TRBJ1-1; 7 nucleotides line up with TRBD1. The CDR3 spans 15 residues. The germline CDR1 and CDR2 sequences are LNHDA and SQIVND (reference sequence). Germline trimming cut 7 bases from V and 7 bases from J; bases unmatched to any gene: 15. CDR3: CASTLRQGFRGEAFF. The CDR3 DNA reads as TGTGCCAGTACCCTACGACAGGGTTTTCGGGGTGAAGCTTTCTTT. Full variable domain (missing parts from reference TRBV19 and TRBJ1-1): DGGITQSPKYLFRKEGQNVTLSCEQNLNHDAMYWYRQDPGQGLRLIYYSQIVNDFQKGDIAEGYSVSREKKESFPLTVTSAQKNPTAFYLCASTLRQGFRGEAFFGQGTRLTVV.

The V call is TRBV28, the J call TRBJ1-2; 12 bases fit TRBD1. This CDR3 has 19 amino acids. J lost 8 bases, V lost 7 bases, and 23 bases had no gene match. In germline, CDR1 is MDHEN, CDR2 SYDVKM. CDR3 protein: CASNTYRDRGQRVFWGYTF. CDR3 DNA: TGTGCCAGCAACACATACCGGGACAGGGGGCAGAGGGTTTTTTGGGGCTACACCTTC.